The 10 T cell receptor beta chains below were found in one sample sequenced in a study of regulatory T cells in long-lasting Graves disease. Relying on iRepertoire HTBI primers and Arm-PCR of CDR3 regions, the team built TCR beta libraries. TCRdb reanalysed the multiplex PCR reads using MiXCR and keeps one entry per CDR3 protein. The sample carries a few hundred thousand distinct CDR3 sequences, 23% recorded once. Time point noted: persistent/refractory GD, antithyroid drugs over 5 years with positive TRAb. After RNA was extracted from PBMCs, the TCR library was made from it. The sample in question was peripheral blood mononuclear cells (PBMCs), obtained when the disease was refractory, from a patient treated with antithyroid drugs. These receptors came from a female donor with Graves disease.

The chain combines TRBV19 with TRBJ1-1; possible D gene TRBD1, 5 bases. CDR3 size: 13 residues. Germline CDR1 reads LNHDA; CDR2 reads SQIVND (reference sequence). Trimming pared 4 bases from V and 3 bases from J, leaving 9 bases between. In DNA form, the CDR3 reads TGTGCCAGTAGTAGCGGGGCATACACTGAAGCTTTCTTT. This sequence encodes CASSSGAYTEAFF.

This rearrangement joins TRBV7-9 to TRBJ1-2; TRBD1 matches at 7 bases. Losses at the gene ends were 4 bases for V and 6 bases for J; bases not matched to a gene: 8. CDR3 size: 14 residues. Per germline, CDR1 SEHNR and CDR2 FQNEAQ (reference sequence). The CDR3: CASSSTTGVDGYTF. CDR3 sequence (DNA): TGTGCCAGCAGCTCAACTACAGGGGTCGATGGCTACACCTTC.

This clonotype has a handful of counts. The V call is TRBV13, the J call TRBJ2-2, with D possibly being TRBD2 (5 bases). Germline lookup yields CDR1 PRHDT and CDR2 FYEKMQ (reference sequence). This CDR3 contains 14 residues. The V and J ends lost 2 bases and 7 bases respectively, with 11 bases between them. The CDR3: CASSLRGFSGELFF. The CDR3 bases are TGTGCCAGCAGCTTACGAGGGTTTAGCGGGGAGCTGTTTTTT.

This clonotype was seen only once. The chain employs TRBV20-1 and TRBJ1-3, with 7 bases identical to TRBD1. From germline, CDR1 is DFQATT and CDR2 SNEGSKA (reference sequence). Trimming took 2 bases from V and 8 from J; bases not matched to a gene: 6. The CDR3 totals 13 residues. CDR3 in amino acids: CSARMTGRDTIYF. DNA of the CDR3: TGCAGTGCTAGAATGACAGGGAGGGACACCATATATTTT.

The V gene is TRBV20-1, the J gene TRBJ1-1; 7 bases align to TRBD1. Germline V gene lookup returns CDR1 DFQATT and CDR2 SNEGSKA (reference sequence). Trimming removed 1 base from V and 1 base from J; junction bases left unmatched: 0. CDR3 length equals 13 residues. DNA for the CDR3: TGCAGTGCTAGAGCAGGGGGGAACACTGAAGCTTTCTTT. Residues: CSARAGGNTEAFF.

This clonotype was counted many times. The CDR3 here is CSAGTSGQETQYF. The CDR3 DNA is TGCAGTGCGGGAACTAGCGGCCAAGAGACCCAGTACTTC. The chain links TRBV20-1 to TRBJ2-5; 8 bases match TRBD2. The J segment lost 1 base and the V segment lost 6 bases, leaving 4 bases of the junction unmatched. The germline V gene encodes CDR1 DFQATT and CDR2 SNEGSKA (reference sequence). The CDR3 has 13 amino acids.

The chain carries TRBV19 and TRBJ2-3, with 9 bases matching TRBD2. From germline, CDR1 is LNHDA and CDR2 SQIVND (reference sequence). Trimming removed 3 bases from V and 5 bases from J; junction bases left unmatched: 15. This CDR3 region has 18 residues. CDR3 nucleotide sequence: TGTGCCAGTAGTATCACCCACACAGGACTAGCGTTTGGAGATACGCAGTATTTT. Protein sequence: CASSITHTGLAFGDTQYF.

This clonotype was found a few times. The chain combines TRBV10-3 with TRBJ1-2, with a possible D match to TRBD1 (5 bases). V lost 11 bases, J lost 4 bases, and 17 bases lay in between. The germline gives CDR1 ENHRY, CDR2 SYGVKD. This CDR3 contains 13 residues. This CDR3 is CAGSVGGGYGYTF. The DNA of the CDR3 is TGTGCCGGCTCGGTGGGGGGTGGCTATGGCTACACCTTC.

This clonotype was found many times. This rearrangement joins TRBV28 to TRBJ2-5, with no clear D. CDR3 length: 12 amino acids. Trimming stripped 7 bases from V and 2 bases from J, with 8 bases between. CDR1 is MDHEN and CDR2 is SYDVKM in the germline V gene. The CDR3 sequence: CASIGAQETQYF. In DNA, the CDR3 is TGTGCCAGCATCGGTGCGCAAGAGACCCAGTACTTC.

This clonotype was observed many times. V and J are TRBV2 and TRBJ2-7, with 10 bases identical to TRBD2. J lost 7 bases, V lost 6 bases, and 12 bases had no gene match. Germline loops: CDR1 SNHLY, CDR2 FYNNEI. This CDR3 comprises 15 residues. The DNA for the CDR3 is TGTGCCAGCAGAAGAGGCCTAGCGGGAGCGGGAGAGCAGTACTTC. It is translated as CASRRGLAGAGEQYF.